Listed here is a single T cell receptor (beta chain). Its antigen is undetermined. This specimen comes from a study of shared clonotypes between healthy human individuals. Division of CD4+ cells produced a CD45RA+ naive subset and a CD45RA-negative memory subset. Study-level findings and limits: Compared with memory subsets, naive subsets generally had larger estimated richness.

Every immunoSEQ plate was one replicate of a subset's evenly spread DNA. The method was immunoSEQ multiplex PCR; TCRdb's version includes in-frame clones alone and lacks a portion of them. In the table there are fewer than 1.6 million clones, roughly 98.5% of which are singletons. There are 14 residues in the CDR3. The J segment lost 5 bases and the V segment lost 6 bases, leaving 10 bases of the junction unmatched. CDR1 and CDR2 (germline): KGHSH, LQKENI. The sample comprised naive CD4+ T cells sorted from blood. Subset noted: CD45RA+ positively selected. The TCR originated in a young man in good health. The chain has TRBV18 and TRBJ2-7; 7 bases align to TRBD1. CDR3 region: CASSQGVRADEQYF. The CDR3 DNA reads TGTGCCAGCTCCCAGGGGGTACGAGCGGACGAGCAGTACTTC.